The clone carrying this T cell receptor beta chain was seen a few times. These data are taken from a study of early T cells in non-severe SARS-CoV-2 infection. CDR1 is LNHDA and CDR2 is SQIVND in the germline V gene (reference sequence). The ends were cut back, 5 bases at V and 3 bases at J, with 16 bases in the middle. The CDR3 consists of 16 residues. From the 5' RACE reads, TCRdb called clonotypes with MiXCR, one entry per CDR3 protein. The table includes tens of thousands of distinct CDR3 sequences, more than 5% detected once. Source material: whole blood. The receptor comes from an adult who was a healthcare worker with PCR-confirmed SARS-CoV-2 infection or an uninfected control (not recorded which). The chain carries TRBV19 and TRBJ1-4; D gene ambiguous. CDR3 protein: CASSPERPSPNEKLFF. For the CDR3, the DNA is TGTGCCAGTAGTCCCGAAAGACCTTCTCCTAATGAAAAACTGTTTTTT.